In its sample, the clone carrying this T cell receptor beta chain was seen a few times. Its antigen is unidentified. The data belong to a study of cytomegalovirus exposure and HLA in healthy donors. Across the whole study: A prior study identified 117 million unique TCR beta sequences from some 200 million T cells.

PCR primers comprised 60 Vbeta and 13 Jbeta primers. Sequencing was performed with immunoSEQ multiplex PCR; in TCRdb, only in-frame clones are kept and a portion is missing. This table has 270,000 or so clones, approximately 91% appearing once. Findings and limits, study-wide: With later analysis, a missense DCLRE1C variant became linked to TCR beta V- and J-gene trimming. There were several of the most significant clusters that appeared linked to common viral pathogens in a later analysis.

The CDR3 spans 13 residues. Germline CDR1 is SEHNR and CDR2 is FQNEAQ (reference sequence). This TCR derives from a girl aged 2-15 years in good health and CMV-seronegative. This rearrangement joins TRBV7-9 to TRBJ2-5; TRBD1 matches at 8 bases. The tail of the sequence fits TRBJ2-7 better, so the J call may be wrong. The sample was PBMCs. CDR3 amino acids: CASRPPGGNEQYF. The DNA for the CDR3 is TGTGCCAGCAGACCGCCAGGGGGCAACGAGCAGTACTTC.